This entry lists 5 T cell receptor beta chains sequenced from one sample in a study of identical twins. TCRdb recomputed calls from the 5' RACE reads with MiXCR, one row per CDR3 protein. The sample contains about 1.7 million distinct CDR3 sequences, about 32% of which appear only once. Source material: cord blood. These receptors came from a newborn girl in good health.

The chain has TRBV9 and TRBJ1-2; D might be TRBD1 (5 bases). V lost 2 bases, J lost 7 bases, and 12 bases lay in between. The CDR3 contains 13 residues. Germline CDR1 is SGDLS and CDR2 is YYNGEE. CDR3 DNA sequence: TGTGCCAGCAGCGTCGAGGGGAGGGGTGGCTACACCTTC. This translates into CASSVEGRGGYTF. Combining the CDR3 with reference TRBV9 and TRBJ1-2 gives the whole variable domain DSGVTQTPKHLITATGQRVTLRCSPRSGDLSVYWYQQSLDQGLQFLIQYYNGEERAKGNILERFSAQQFPDLHSELNLSSLELGDSALYFCASSVEGRGGYTFGSGTRLTVV.

The rearrangement uses TRBV3-1 and TRBJ2-1, with TRBD2 matching over 9 bases. CDR1 and CDR2 (germline): LGHDT, YNNKEL (reference sequence). V shed 0 bases and J 5 bases; nucleotides not matched to a gene: 17. CDR3 length equals 20 residues. The CDR3 bases are TGTGCCAGCAGCCAAGATGCTTTTTATCGTAGACTAGCGGTTAACAATGAGCAGTTCTTC. It codes for CASSQDAFYRRLAVNNEQFF.

The V and J genes are TRBV24-1 and TRBJ2-1; the match to TRBD2 covers 13 bases. Germline V gives CDR1 KGHDR, CDR2 SFDVKD. The CDR3 is 14 residues long. V lost 10 bases and J lost 4; bases outside the gene matches: 3. The CDR3 coding sequence is TGTGCCACTGCGACTAGCGGGAGGTACAATGAGCAGTTCTTC. Translation: CATATSGRYNEQFF.

This clonotype was seen only a few times. The V gene is TRBV27, the J gene TRBJ2-7, with TRBD1 matching over 9 bases. Germline V lookup: CDR1 MNHEY, CDR2 SMNVEV (reference sequence). With 4 bases clipped from V and 6 bases from J, the junction kept 13 bases outside the gene matches. This CDR3 is built from 16 residues. The chain's CDR3 is CASSSPIRDRAAEQYF. In DNA, the CDR3 is TGTGCCAGCAGTTCCCCAATACGGGACAGGGCGGCCGAGCAGTACTTC.

The V call is TRBV21-1, the J call TRBJ2-3; TRBD1, the table's D call, was not compared with the DNA. TRBV21-1 is assigned pseudogene status. This CDR3 is built from 16 residues. The CDR3, as DNA: TGTGCCAGCGGCATCCCGACAGACAGGCGCACAGATACGCAGTATTTT. It encodes CASGIPTDRRTDTQYF.